The clone carrying this T cell receptor (beta chain) has a count of ten or more. The antigen is undetermined. Germline trimming cut 5 bases from V and 8 bases from J; bases unmatched to any gene: 9. This CDR3 has 14 residues. Germline V lookup: CDR1 MDHEN, CDR2 SYDVKM. This sample stems from a study of T cell repertoires in cytomegalovirus infection. Study-level background: CMV infection together with matching HLA type was indicated by public TCR beta signatures.

One entry per CDR3 protein results from TCRdb running MiXCR on the reads. The sample carries hundreds of thousands of distinct CDR3 sequences, 20% to 25% recorded once. Study-wide results and caveats: CMV-specific HLA-C-restricted TCR beta clonotypes dominated the ex vivo response. Cumulative public TCR beta family frequency identified CMV carriers with the relevant HLA.

The chain uses TRBV28 and TRBJ1-1, with TRBD1 matching over 9 bases. Sequencing was performed on CD8+ T cells from PBMCs. This TCR came from a human donor in good health (CMV status not recorded). Some clones in this sample may be carry-over from other donors' samples. The CDR3: CASSEFGQGIEAFF. In nucleotides, the CDR3 is TGTGCCAGCAGTGAGTTTGGACAGGGGATCGAAGCTTTCTTT.